This T cell receptor (beta chain) was profiled in a study of CXCR3-negative and CXCR3-positive naive CD8 T cells. Germline V gene sequence: CDR1 LGHNT, CDR2 FRNRAP. The CDR3 covers 13 residues. All TRB cDNA libraries came from 5' RACE performed with UMI labels. TCRdb re-analyzed the 5' RACE reads; it lists each CDR3 protein once, without DNA. In all, the sample yields 75,000 to 95,000 distinct CDR3 sequences. Whole-study findings and limits: Diversity in memory CD8+ cells fell much lower than the comparably high levels seen in both naive subsets.

About this clonotype itself: Its antigen is unidentified.

A CD45RO-CCR7+CD27+CD95- profile was what naive CD8+ T cells displayed. The rearrangement links TRBV12-5 to TRBJ2-7; TCRdb returns TRBD1, unconfirmable since there is no DNA. The sequencing input was naive CXCR3- CD8+ T cells from blood. Regarding subset: CD45RO-CCR7+CD27+CD95- naive CD8+ T cells lacking CXCR3 (TNR3-). The clonotype comes from a human donor in good health. Some clones in this sample may be carry-over from other donors' samples. The CDR3 here is CASGPSGNYEQYF. The full variable domain, rest sourced from reference TRBV12-5 and TRBJ2-7, is DARVTQTPRHKVTEMGQEVTMRCQPILGHNTVFWYRQTMMQGLELLAYFRNRAPLDDSGMPKDRFSAEMPDATLATLKIQPSEPRDSAVYFCASGPSGNYEQYFGPGTRLTVT.